This is a list of T cell receptor beta chains from one sample in a study of blood T cell repertoires in COVID-19. TCRdb's copy holds only in-frame clones and misses some; the assay was immunoSEQ multiplex PCR. Of approximately 140,000 clones listed, around nine tenths were seen once; the top ten hold roughly a tenth. The source material was peripheral blood. Receptors originate from a man between 45 and 60 years old with active or convalescent COVID-19. Both conserved end residues are part of each CDR3. D genes are given only for firm matches. Clone sizes are given selectively: once, few, many, or a class where the clone is expanded.

TRBJ1-4	TRBV6-5	NA	NA	TGTGCCAGCAGACGACAGACACTTAATGAAAAACTGTTTTTT	CASRRQTLNEKLFF
TRBJ1-1	TRBV28	NA	NA	TGTGCCAGCAGTTTAAGGGGCTGGAACACTGAAGCTTTCTTT	CASSLRGWNTEAFF
TRBJ1-2	TRBV30	NA	once	TGTGCCTGGAGTGTAAAAGTACCCGTACAGGGCAACTATGGCTACACCTTC	CAWSVKVPVQGNYGYTF
TRBJ2-5	TRBV3-1/TRBV3-2	TRBD2	NA	TGTGCCAGCAGCCCGACTAGCGGTACGGAGACCCAGTACTTC	CASSPTSGTETQYF
TRBJ2-1	TRBV29-1	TRBD2	few	TGCAGCGTTGAAGAGGTAGGGGAGCAGAGCGGGACTAGCGGGAGGTATTACAATGAGCAGTTCTTC	CSVEEVGEQSGTSGRYYNEQFF
TRBJ2-6	TRBV19	NA	once	TGTGCCAGTATTGCAGGGGCGCACTCTGGGGCCAACGTCCTGACTTTC	CASIAGAHSGANVLTF
TRBJ2-5	TRBV5-4	TRBD2	NA	TGTGCCAGCAGCCTAACCGGGACTAGCGGGAGAAAGACCCAGTACTTC	CASSLTGTSGRKTQYF
TRBJ2-3	TRBV24-1	NA	NA	TGTGCCACCAGTGATGGACAGTCATGGGGGGGGGTCGCGCAGTATTTT	CATSDGQSWGGVAQYF
TRBJ2-1	TRBV28	TRBD2	NA	TGTGCCAGCAGTGGACTAGCGGGGTTCAATGAGCAGTTCTTC	CASSGLAGFNEQFF
TRBJ1-4	TRBV28	NA	NA	TGTGCCAGCAGTCCCCCTGGGCAGGGGCGGCGTGAAAAACTGTTTTTT	CASSPPGQGRREKLFF
TRBJ2-7	TRBV5-1	TRBD2	NA	TGCGCCAGCAGCGCGGGACTAGCGGGATTAAGATCCTACGAGCAGTACTTC	CASSAGLAGLRSYEQYF
TRBJ2-7	TRBV9	TRBD1	NA	TGTGCCAGCAGCTCAGGGGGATCAGGTCGGGCCGAGCAGTACTTC	CASSSGGSGRAEQYF
TRBJ2-5	TRBV5-1	NA	NA	TGCGCCAGCAGCACCAAAAGGGACTACCAAGAGACCCAGTACTTC	CASSTKRDYQETQYF
TRBJ1-3	TRBV3-1/TRBV3-2	TRBD1	NA	TGTGCCAGCAGCCCGACAGGGGGGCTCTCTGGAAACACCATATATTTT	CASSPTGGLSGNTIYF
TRBJ2-2	TRBV6-1	TRBD1	once	TGTGCCAGCAGTGAAGGACAGGGGGCTCCCGGGGAGCTGTTTTTT	CASSEGQGAPGELFF
TRBJ1-5	TRBV5-8	NA	NA	TGTGCCAGCAGCTTTTATAGCAATCAGCCCCAGCATTTT	CASSFYSNQPQHF
TRBJ2-7	TRBV28	NA	once	TGTGCGACCTTCAGGGGATTGGGCTACGAGCAGTACTTC	CATFRGLGYEQYF
TRBJ2-2	TRBV11-3	TRBD2	once	TGTGCCAGCAGCTTGCTAGCGGGAGAGTTGTCCACCGGGGAGCTGTTTTTT	CASSLLAGELSTGELFF
TRBJ2-1	TRBV6-2/TRBV6-3	NA	NA	TGTGCCAGCAGTTGGGGGCTAAAGAGTGAGCAGTTCTTC	CASSWGLKSEQFF
TRBJ2-7	TRBV6-1	TRBD2	NA	TGTGCCAGCAGTGAACCTTTAGGACTAGCGCACTCCTACGAGCAGTACTTC	CASSEPLGLAHSYEQYF
TRBJ1-1	TRBV5-1	NA	NA	TGCGCCAGCAGCTTAGGGACCGGGGGCACTGAAGCTTTCTTT	CASSLGTGGTEAFF
TRBJ2-4	TRBV27	TRBD1	NA	TGTGCCAGCAAACCAACCCGGGACAGTTGGAACATTCAGTACTTC	CASKPTRDSWNIQYF
TRBJ2-7	TRBV11-3	TRBD2	NA	TGTGCCAGCAGCTTTACTAGCGGGAGAAGGAGTAGGGTATACGAGCAGTACTTC	CASSFTSGRRSRVYEQYF
TRBJ2-3	TRBV28	NA	NA	TGTGCCAGCAGGGACTTTCGGACTAGCACAGATACGCAGTATTTT	CASRDFRTSTDTQYF
TRBJ2-7	TRBV9	NA	NA	TGTGCCAGCAGCGTGAGGCCCGGAGACTACGAGCAGTACTTC	CASSVRPGDYEQYF
TRBJ2-1	TRBV19	TRBD2	NA	TGTGCCAGTAGTACCCAGACTAGCGGGAGGGCATACAATGAGCAGTTCTTC	CASSTQTSGRAYNEQFF
TRBJ2-5	TRBV7-6	TRBD2	NA	TGTGCCAGCAGGGGGGGGAAGAGGGAAGGCCCCCAAGAGACCCAGTACTTC	CASRGGKREGPQETQYF
TRBJ2-1	TRBV5-5	NA	NA	TGTGCCAGCAGCTTGGAACAGGGCGCTGTGCCGTGGTACAATGAGCAGTTCTTC	CASSLEQGAVPWYNEQFF
TRBJ2-1	TRBV7-9	TRBD2	NA	TGTGCCAGCAGCCCTCGTATAATCGGGACTAGCACCCACAATGAGCAGTTCTTC	CASSPRIIGTSTHNEQFF
TRBJ2-7	TRBV6-5	NA	NA	TGTGCCAGCAGCCGCCCGGGCGGGGCGAGGTACGAGCAGTACTTC	CASSRPGGARYEQYF
TRBJ2-7	TRBV5-1	TRBD1	NA	TGCGCCAGCAGCTACCCGGGACAGGGACGCCACGAGCAGTACTTC	CASSYPGQGRHEQYF
TRBJ1-4	TRBV3-1/TRBV3-2	TRBD1	NA	TGTGCCAGCAGCCAAACCGGGACAGATGAAAAACTGTTTTTT	CASSQTGTDEKLFF
TRBJ2-5	TRBV2	NA	NA	TGTGCCAGCACGAGACAGATCACGGAGACCCAGTACTTC	CASTRQITETQYF
TRBJ1-3	TRBV7-9	NA	NA	TGTGCCAGCAGCTTAGGGGAGTCCTCTGGAAACACCATATATTTT	CASSLGESSGNTIYF
TRBJ2-7	TRBV2	TRBD2	NA	TGTGCCAGCAGTGAACTAGCGGGAGGGCAATGGGGCGAGCAGTACTTC	CASSELAGGQWGEQYF
TRBJ1-1	TRBV30	NA	NA	TGTGCCTGGGGATACGGTTCAAGGAGGGGGAACACTGAAGCTTTCTTT	CAWGYGSRRGNTEAFF
TRBJ2-1	TRBV19	TRBD2	NA	TGTGCCAGTAGTATTATCATGAGCGGGAGGGCCAATTCTATCTACAATGAGCAGTTCTTC	CASSIIMSGRANSIYNEQFF
TRBJ2-4	TRBV3-1/TRBV3-2	NA	NA	TGTGCCAGCGGGGCCCGGGACAAGCCAAACATTCAGTACTTC	CASGARDKPNIQYF
TRBJ1-2	TRBV4-1	NA	NA	TGCGCCAGCAGCCAAGCAGGGTCCGGCTATGGCTACACCTTC	CASSQAGSGYGYTF
TRBJ1-6	TRBV9	NA	NA	TGTGCCAGCAGCTCGGGGGACGCATATAATTCACCCCTCCACTTT	CASSSGDAYNSPLHF
TRBJ1-6	TRBV28	TRBD1	NA	TGTGCCAGCAGTTTTATGACAGGGTTAAATAATTCACCCCTCCACTTT	CASSFMTGLNNSPLHF
TRBJ2-7	TRBV7-2	TRBD1	NA	TGTGCCAGCAGCTTTGGTTCCGGGACAGCACCCTACGAGCAGTACTTC	CASSFGSGTAPYEQYF
TRBJ1-1	TRBV7-9	NA	NA	TGTGCCAGCAGCTTAGGGACAGCCATGAACACTGAAGCTTTCTTT	CASSLGTAMNTEAFF
TRBJ2-5	TRBV3-1/TRBV3-2	TRBD1	once	TGTGCCAGCAGTACCCCCCGGACAGGGCAAGAGACCCAGTACTTC	CASSTPRTGQETQYF
TRBJ1-4	TRBV19	NA	NA	TGTGCCAGTAGTATCAGGGGATCAGGTGAAAAACTGTTTTTT	CASSIRGSGEKLFF
TRBJ2-7	TRBV7-8	TRBD1	NA	TGTGCCAGCAGCTTGAGCCTAAAACTCAGGGGGCGGGCCGACTACGAGCAGTACTTC	CASSLSLKLRGRADYEQYF
TRBJ2-1	TRBV18	NA	NA	TGTGCCAGCTCACCCAGGACTACCAATGAGCAGTTCTTC	CASSPRTTNEQFF
TRBJ2-4	TRBV18	TRBD1	NA	TGTGCCAGCTCACCGGACACCCCGGGACAGGGGGGAAACATTCAGTACTTC	CASSPDTPGQGGNIQYF
TRBJ1-2	TRBV5-6	NA	few	TGTGCCAGCAGCTCATCCGGGACAACCAACTATGGCTACACCTTC	CASSSSGTTNYGYTF
TRBJ2-1	TRBV27	NA	NA	TGTGCCAGCAGTTTTTTAGCGTCCAATGAGCAGTTCTTC	CASSFLASNEQFF